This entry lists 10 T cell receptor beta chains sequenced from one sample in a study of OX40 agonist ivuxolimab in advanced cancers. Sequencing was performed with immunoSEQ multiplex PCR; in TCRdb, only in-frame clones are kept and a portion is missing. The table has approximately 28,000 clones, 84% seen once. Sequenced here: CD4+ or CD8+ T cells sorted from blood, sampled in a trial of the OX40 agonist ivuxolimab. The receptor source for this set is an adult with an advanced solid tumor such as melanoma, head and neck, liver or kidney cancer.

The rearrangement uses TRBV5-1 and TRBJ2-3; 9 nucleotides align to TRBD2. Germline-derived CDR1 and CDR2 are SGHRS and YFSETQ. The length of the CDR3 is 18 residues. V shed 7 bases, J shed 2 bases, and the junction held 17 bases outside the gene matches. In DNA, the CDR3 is TGCGCCAGCCTCCGGGGGACTAGCTGGGTCGGTCACACAGATACGCAGTATTTT. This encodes CASLRGTSWVGHTDTQYF.

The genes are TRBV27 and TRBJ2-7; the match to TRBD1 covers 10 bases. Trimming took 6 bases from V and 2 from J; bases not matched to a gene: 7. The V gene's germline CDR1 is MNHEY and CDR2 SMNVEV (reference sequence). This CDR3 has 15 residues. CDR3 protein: CASRSPGQGPYEQYF. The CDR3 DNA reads TGTGCCAGCAGGTCCCCGGGACAGGGGCCCTACGAGCAGTACTTC.

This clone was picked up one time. CDR3 nucleotides: TGTGCCAGCATCCCACCTTCCTGGGGCACAGATACGCAGTATTTT. This sequence encodes CASIPPSWGTDTQYF. The chain is built from TRBV7-9 and TRBJ2-3; D is undetermined. Germline assignment: CDR1 SEHNR and CDR2 FQNEAQ (reference sequence). The CDR3 sequence is 15 residues long. V lost 7 bases, J lost 1 base, and 15 bases lay in between.

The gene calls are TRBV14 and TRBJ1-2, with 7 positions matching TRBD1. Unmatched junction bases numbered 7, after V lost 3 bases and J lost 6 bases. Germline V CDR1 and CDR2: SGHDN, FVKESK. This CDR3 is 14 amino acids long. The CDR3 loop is CASSQLWTGHGYTF. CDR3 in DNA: TGTGCCAGCAGCCAGCTATGGACAGGTCATGGCTACACCTTC.

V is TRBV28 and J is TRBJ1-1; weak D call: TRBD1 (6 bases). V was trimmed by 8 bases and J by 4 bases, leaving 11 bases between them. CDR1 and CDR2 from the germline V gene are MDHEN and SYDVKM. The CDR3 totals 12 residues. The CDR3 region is CASVRGGTEAFF. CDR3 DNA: TGTGCCAGCGTTAGGGGGGGCACTGAAGCTTTCTTT. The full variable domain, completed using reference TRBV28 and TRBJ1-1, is DVKVTQSSRYLVKRTGEKVFLECVQDMDHENMFWYRQDPGLGLRLIYFSYDVKMKEKGDIPEGYSVSREKKERFSLILESASTNQTSMYLCASVRGGTEAFFGQGTRLTVV.

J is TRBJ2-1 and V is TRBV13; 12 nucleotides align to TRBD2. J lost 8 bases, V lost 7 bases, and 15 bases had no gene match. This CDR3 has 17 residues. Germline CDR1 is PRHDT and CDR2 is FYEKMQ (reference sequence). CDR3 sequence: CASKLGGLTSGSDEQFF. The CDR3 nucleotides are TGTGCCAGCAAGTTAGGGGGCCTGACTAGCGGGAGCGATGAGCAGTTCTTC.

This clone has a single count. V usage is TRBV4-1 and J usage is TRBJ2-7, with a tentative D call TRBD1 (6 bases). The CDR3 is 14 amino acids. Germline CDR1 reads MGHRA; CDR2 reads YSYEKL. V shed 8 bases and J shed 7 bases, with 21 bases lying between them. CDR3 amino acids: CASSLWGPTEEQYF. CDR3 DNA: TGCGCCAGCTCTTTATGGGGGCCTACGGAAGAGCAGTACTTC.

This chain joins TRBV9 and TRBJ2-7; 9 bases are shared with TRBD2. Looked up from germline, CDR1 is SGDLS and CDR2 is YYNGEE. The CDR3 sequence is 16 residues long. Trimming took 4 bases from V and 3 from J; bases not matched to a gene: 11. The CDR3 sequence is CASSTSRAGGIYEQYF. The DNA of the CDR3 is TGTGCCAGCAGCACCTCGCGAGCGGGAGGTATCTACGAGCAGTACTTC.

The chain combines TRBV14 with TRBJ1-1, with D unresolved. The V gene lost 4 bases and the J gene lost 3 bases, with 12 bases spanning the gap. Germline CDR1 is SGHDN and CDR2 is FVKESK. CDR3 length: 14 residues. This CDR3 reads CASSRWAGDTEAFF. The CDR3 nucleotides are TGTGCCAGCAGCCGGTGGGCAGGAGACACTGAAGCTTTCTTT.

The CDR3 coding sequence is TGCAGCGTTGATCAGATCCGGGACAGGGGGCGAGGTAGCAATCAGCCCCAGCATTTT. It translates to CSVDQIRDRGRGSNQPQHF. This rearrangement joins TRBV29-1 to TRBJ1-5, with TRBD1 matching over 12 bases. The CDR3 has 19 residues. Germline trimming cut 3 bases from V and 0 bases from J; bases unmatched to any gene: 12. Looked up from germline, CDR1 is SQVTM and CDR2 is ANQGSEA.